One sample yielded the 21 T cell receptor beta chains listed below, sequenced in a study of blood T cell repertoires in COVID-19. TCRdb's copy holds only in-frame clones and misses some; the assay was immunoSEQ multiplex PCR. The table includes about 34,000 clones, approximately 88% detected once. The sequencing sample was made of peripheral blood. The receptors come from a man between 60 and 75 years old with active COVID-19.

V usage is TRBV24-1 and J usage is TRBJ2-3, with D uncertain. The CDR3 contains 13 residues. V was trimmed by 4 bases and J by 7 bases, leaving 11 bases between them. Germline lookup yields CDR1 KGHDR and CDR2 SFDVKD. The CDR3 DNA sequence: TGTGCCACCAGTGACCCCACAGAATATACGCAGTATTTT. Residues: CATSDPTEYTQYF.

The chain has TRBV6-4 and TRBJ1-2; no clear D gene. Germline CDR1 and CDR2: MRHNA and SNTAGT. This CDR3 has 13 residues. The chain's CDR3 is CPPFEAGNYGYTF. CDR3 nucleotides: TGTCCACCCTTCGAGGCTGGGAACTATGGCTACACCTTC.

The rearrangement uses TRBV7-2 and TRBJ2-5; 7 nucleotides align to TRBD2. Germline V CDR1 and CDR2: SGHTA, FQGNSA. Trimming at V came to 5 bases and at J to 9 bases, leaving 9 bases not matched to a gene. The CDR3 runs 13 residues. The CDR3 region is CASSPRRGGAQYF. CDR3 DNA sequence: TGTGCCAGCAGCCCCAGACGGGGAGGGGCCCAGTACTTC.

J is TRBJ2-3 and V is TRBV5-6; 9 nucleotides agree with TRBD2. After removal of 3 bases from V and 4 bases from J, the junction contained 6 bases not matched to a gene. Germline lookup yields CDR1 SGHDT and CDR2 YYEEEE. The CDR3 contains 15 residues. The CDR3 nucleotides read TGTGCCAGCAGCTCTCGCGGGAGGGCCTCAGATACGCAGTATTTT. Protein product: CASSSRGRASDTQYF.

This chain uses TRBV11-1 with TRBJ1-1, with D hard to call. CDR3 size: 11 residues. CDR1 is SGHAT, CDR2 FQDESV, per germline (reference sequence). V lost 5 bases, J lost 11 bases, and 12 bases lay in between. The CDR3 sequence is CASSRGFPAFF. The CDR3 DNA reads as TGTGCCAGCAGCCGGGGATTTCCTGCTTTCTTT.

V is TRBV6-5 and J is TRBJ2-7; 11 bases fit TRBD1. V trimming: 4 bases; J trimming: 2 bases; junction bases outside the gene matches: 4. The length of the CDR3 is 15 residues. The germline gives CDR1 MNHEY, CDR2 SVGAGI. The CDR3 DNA follows: TGTGCCAGCAGTTCCCCGGGACAGGGGGCCTACGAGCAGTACTTC. Encoded protein: CASSSPGQGAYEQYF.

As for this clone: The sample carries other DNA sequences with the same CDR3. This chain connects TRBV28 to TRBJ1-2; TRBD1 aligns across 8 bases. The CDR3 is 17 residues long. The germline V gene has CDR1 MDHEN and CDR2 SYDVKM. The V segment lost 1 base and the J segment 3 bases; nucleotides outside the gene matches: 10. DNA of the CDR3: TGTGCCAGCAGTTTATCCTCTCTGGGCAGGGGGCACTATGGCTACACCTTC. This encodes CASSLSSLGRGHYGYTF.

This chain connects TRBV15 to TRBJ2-7; D gene unclear. The CDR3 runs to 12 residues. The germline V gene encodes CDR1 LNHNV and CDR2 YYDKDF (reference sequence). Between the trimmed V and J ends, which lost 5 bases and 3 bases, there was a span of 8 bases. CDR3 DNA: TGTGCCACCAGCCGACGACACTACGAGCAGTACTTC. Residues: CATSRRHYEQYF.

A remark on this clone: One junction end disagrees with the germline gene, perhaps due to a read error. The V gene is TRBV7-7, the J gene TRBJ2-3; D possibly corresponds to TRBD2 (5 bases). Germline lookup yields CDR1 SSHAT and CDR2 FNYEAQ (reference sequence). The CDR3 extends over 15 amino acids. The CDR3 sequence: CASSRSGLDTDTQYF. The CDR3 coding sequence is TGTGCTAGCAGCCGCAGCGGACTTGACACAGATACGCAGTATTTT.

The chain is built from TRBV19 and TRBJ2-7; 8 positions agree with TRBD2. The CDR3 has 17 residues. V gave up 5 bases and J gave up 3 bases; unmatched junction bases: 15. Germline loops: CDR1 LNHDA, CDR2 SQIVND (reference sequence). The CDR3 loop reads CASSLRAGGTRDYEQYF. The CDR3 nucleotides are TGTGCCAGTAGTCTTCGGGCAGGCGGGACTAGGGACTACGAGCAGTACTTC.

The rearrangement uses TRBV6-5 and TRBJ2-1; possibly TRBD1 for D (7 bases). V lost 7 bases and J lost 10, with 20 bases in between. The CDR3 runs to 14 residues. Germline V gene data show CDR1 as MNHEY and CDR2 as SVGAGI. The CDR3 bases are TGTGCCAGCACGAAGGGGGCGGGGTTCAGCGAGCAGTTCTTC. Amino acid sequence: CASTKGAGFSEQFF.

V is TRBV28 and J is TRBJ2-1; D is uncertain. Trimming pared 5 bases from V and 7 bases from J, leaving 12 bases between. The germline CDR1 and CDR2 sequences are MDHEN and SYDVKM. The CDR3 contains 13 residues. CDR3 amino acids: CASSTNNNNEQFF. CDR3 DNA sequence: TGTGCCAGCAGTACCAACAACAATAATGAGCAGTTCTTC. Using reference TRBV28 and TRBJ2-1 for the parts outside the CDR3, the full variable domain is DVKVTQSSRYLVKRTGEKVFLECVQDMDHENMFWYRQDPGLGLRLIYFSYDVKMKEKGDIPEGYSVSREKKERFSLILESASTNQTSMYLCASSTNNNNEQFFGPGTRLTVL.

V gene TRBV29-1 combines with J gene TRBJ2-1, with 12 bases that match TRBD2. Germline-derived CDR1 and CDR2 are SQVTM and ANQGSEA. The CDR3 is 15 amino acids. Trimming removed 5 bases from V and 6 bases from J; junction bases left unmatched: 8. The CDR3 DNA is TGCAGCGTTTTTTACCGACTAGCGGGGGCCAATGAGCAGTTCTTC. This encodes CSVFYRLAGANEQFF.

This clone was recorded only once. The genes are TRBV19 and TRBJ1-1; TRBD1 agrees at 8 bases. V shed 4 bases, J shed 3 bases, and the junction held 1 base outside the gene matches. CDR3 length: 13 amino acids. Germline V gives CDR1 LNHDA, CDR2 SQIVND (reference sequence). The CDR3 loop is CASSKQGDTEAFF. The CDR3 coding sequence is TGTGCCAGTAGTAAACAGGGGGACACTGAAGCTTTCTTT.

This chain uses TRBV28 with TRBJ2-2; 12 bases agree with TRBD1. This CDR3 contains 19 residues. The J segment lost 4 bases and the V segment lost 5 bases, leaving 14 bases of the junction unmatched. Germline-derived CDR1 and CDR2 are MDHEN and SYDVKM. CDR3 amino acids: CASSPPVGGTGGITGELFF. In nucleotides, the CDR3 is TGTGCCAGCAGTCCCCCCGTCGGAGGGACAGGGGGCATCACCGGGGAGCTGTTTTTT.

J is TRBJ2-1 and V is TRBV18; D might be TRBD1 (5 bases). Per germline, CDR1 KGHSH and CDR2 LQKENI. The CDR3 has 14 residues. V gave up 6 bases and J gave up 7 bases, with 16 bases separating them. The CDR3 here is CASSESWGRNEQFF. Written as DNA, the CDR3 is TGTGCCAGCTCCGAATCTTGGGGCAGGAATGAGCAGTTCTTC.

V is TRBV30 and J is TRBJ2-5; TRBD1 agrees at 7 bases. CDR3 size: 13 residues. Losses at the gene ends were 2 bases for V and 5 bases for J; bases not matched to a gene: 5. Germline V lookup: CDR1 GTSNPN, CDR2 SVGIG (reference sequence). CDR3: CAWSRQGGETQYF. In DNA form, the CDR3 reads TGTGCCTGGAGTCGACAGGGTGGGGAGACCCAGTACTTC.

The genes are TRBV5-1 and TRBJ2-2; maybe TRBD1 (5 bases). V lost 4 bases and J lost 1, with 11 bases in between. CDR1 and CDR2 from the germline V gene are SGHRS and YFSETQ. This CDR3 is 15 amino acids long. CDR3 in DNA: TGCGCCAGCAGCACCTCAGGGATGAACACCGGGGAGCTGTTTTTT. Its protein is CASSTSGMNTGELFF.

The V call is TRBV5-1, the J call TRBJ2-6; D is undetermined. The V gene lost 5 bases and the J gene lost 0 bases, with 12 bases spanning the gap. The CDR3 contains 16 residues. CDR1 SGHRS and CDR2 YFSETQ come from the germline V gene. The CDR3 DNA reads as TGCGCCAGCAGTCTACCCCTTCCCTCTGGGGCCAACGTCCTGACTTTC. This translates into CASSLPLPSGANVLTF.

The chain employs TRBV5-1 and TRBJ2-1; 10 bases map to TRBD2. V lost 2 bases, J lost 5 bases, and 4 bases stayed unmatched. Germline-derived CDR1 and CDR2 are SGHRS and YFSETQ. The CDR3 is 15 amino acids. In DNA, the CDR3 is TGCGCCAGCAGCTTAACTAGCGGGACCCACAATGAGCAGTTCTTC. This translates into CASSLTSGTHNEQFF.

The chain has TRBV5-1 and TRBJ2-5, with 7 bases fitting TRBD2. This CDR3 contains 16 residues. V was clipped by 3 bases and J by 2 bases; unmatched bases: 10. The germline gives CDR1 SGHRS, CDR2 YFSETQ. The CDR3 region has the DNA TGCGCCAGCAGCTCGAGTTTGGCGGGACTACAAGAGACCCAGTACTTC. This translates into CASSSSLAGLQETQYF.